This TCR beta chain was found in a study of T cell repertoires in cytomegalovirus infection (dated by TCRdb to the late 2010s). In the study overall: The peptide stimulations were aimed at well-studied HLA-B-restricted epitopes as well as recently identified HLA-C-restricted CMV epitopes, whose presentation resists viral immunomodulation. Donor HLA type was relevant to the analysis, as public TCR beta signatures indicated carriage of CMV infection together with the matching HLA type.

V ends up 5 bases short and J 6 bases short, with an unmatched junction base count of 17. As encoded in the germline V gene, CDR1 is SGHVS while CDR2 is FQNEAQ. The CDR3 runs 17 amino acids, cysteine and phenylalanine included. CDR3 DNA only is kept here, 51 bases in frame from base 1. This clonotype has at least ten counts. Its antigen target is currently unknown. No base qualities exist here, and no much larger clone lies one base off it. Sequencing was carried out with an Illumina HiSeq 1500. The public reads were reprocessed in TCRdb via fastp at Q25 and MiXCR, keeping in-frame beta chains. Rows with a matching CDR3 protein are joined into one entry that keeps the most common DNA and genes. The sample table records roughly 700,000 distinct CDR3 sequences; 30% to 40% of these occur just once. The top ten hold 15% to 20% of the sample. The treatment or condition label for this specimen denotes: in vitro stimulation with specific CMV peptide epitopes to enrich CMV-specific T cells.

The research as a whole found: In both this cohort and an independent roughly 400-donor cohort, the cumulative frequency of public TCR beta family members distinguished carriers of CMV infection plus the relevant HLA type. The ex vivo response was dominated by HLA-C-restricted CMV-specific TCR beta clonotypes, which also provided the single most frequent clonotype in two of eight donors.

This TCR came from a human donor in good health (CMV status not recorded). Some clones in this sample may be carry-over from other donors' samples. This sample comprised cultured PBMCs, obtained from culture after CMV antigen stimulation. Recombination joined TRBV7-8 with TRBJ2-3; TRBD1 agrees with 7 junctional bases. Here is the DNA: TGTGCCAGCAGCCCCTTAGTTGGCAGGGGGACGGGTGATACGCAGTATTTT. Translated, this is CASSPLVGRGTGDTQYF.